This is a list of T cell receptor beta chains from one sample in a study of blood T cell repertoires in COVID-19. The data were produced by immunoSEQ multiplex PCR, yet TCRdb's version contains in-frame clones alone and is incomplete. The data contain about 260,000 clones, about 90% of them singletons. The sequenced material came from peripheral blood. All receptors come from a woman aged 40 to 50 who had recovered from COVID-19. CDR3s include the opening cysteine and the closing phenylalanine or tryptophan. A D gene is named only where the DNA matches it firmly. Some rows have no size entry. The others give once, few or many, or a class for an expanded clone.

once	TRBV19	TRBJ2-2	.	TGTGCCAGTAGTCCCTATTACGGGGATGTAGCCGGGGAGCTGTTTTTT	CASSPYYGDVAGELFF
.	TRBV4-2	TRBJ1-2	.	TGTGCCAGCAGCCAAGATAAGGAGGGAGCCTCCACCTTC	CASSQDKEGASTF
.	TRBV27	TRBJ2-3	TRBD2	TGTGCCAGCAGTTTCACGACTAGCGGGGGCGAGATAGATACGCAGTATTTT	CASSFTTSGGEIDTQYF
once	TRBV5-1	TRBJ2-3	TRBD2	TGCGCCAGCAGCTTAGGCGGGGGGGCAGATACGCAGTATTTT	CASSLGGGADTQYF
.	TRBV10-2	TRBJ1-2	.	TGCGCCAGCAGTGGGGGAGGGACTGGCTACACCTTC	CASSGGGTGYTF
.	TRBV6-2/TRBV6-3	TRBJ1-5	TRBD1	TGTGCCAGCAGTCGACAGGGCCATCAGCCCCAGCATTTT	CASSRQGHQPQHF
.	TRBV25-1	TRBJ1-1	TRBD1	TGTGCCAGCCGCGCTTATGACGGGACAGATATCACTGAAGCTTTCTTT	CASRAYDGTDITEAFF
.	TRBV6-1	TRBJ2-3	.	TGTGCCAGCAATGAAGCAAGTCACTCAGCGGATACGCAGTATTTT	CASNEASHSADTQYF
.	TRBV30	TRBJ2-5	TRBD2	TGTGCCTGGAGTGTTAGCGGGGGGCGCACCCAGTACTTC	CAWSVSGGRTQYF
.	TRBV24-1	TRBJ1-2	.	TGTGCCACCAGTGATTTAGGGGCGCTCTATGGCTACACCTTC	CATSDLGALYGYTF
.	TRBV19	TRBJ1-1	.	TGTGCCAGTAGCCAGGGTTACACTGAAGCTTTCTTT	CASSQGYTEAFF
.	TRBV4-3	TRBJ2-1	.	TGCGCCAGCAGCCAAGGGCCAGCCCCAGACTTAAAAAATGAGCAGTTCTTC	CASSQGPAPDLKNEQFF
.	TRBV5-1	TRBJ2-5	TRBD1	TGCGCCAGCAGCTTGCACACAGGGGGCGGACAAGAGACCCAGTACTTC	CASSLHTGGGQETQYF
many	TRBV4-1	TRBJ1-4	.	TGCGCCAGCAGCCAAGAACAGGTCAGCCGCCGAAAACTGTTTTTT	CASSQEQVSRRKLFF
.	TRBV6-5	TRBJ1-6	TRBD1	TGTGCCAGCATCCTGACAGGGCTTAATTCACCCCTCCACTTT	CASILTGLNSPLHF
.	TRBV5-8	TRBJ1-5	.	TGTGCCAGCAGCACCGGACAAAATAGCAATCAGCCCCAGCATTTT	CASSTGQNSNQPQHF
.	TRBV6-5	TRBJ1-4	.	TGTGCCAGCAGTTACTCGATTCGCTCAGTCGAAAAACTGTTTTTT	CASSYSIRSVEKLFF
.	TRBV5-4	TRBJ1-3	.	TGTGCCAGCAGGCTTGACATGGCAACTGGAAACACCATATATTTT	CASRLDMATGNTIYF
once	TRBV7-9	TRBJ1-2	.	TGTGCCAGCAGCTTTTCACAGGGAAGCTATGGCTACACCTTC	CASSFSQGSYGYTF
few	TRBV30	TRBJ1-5	.	TGTGCCTGGAGCCTGCGGACAGCTCTTTATAGCAATCAGCCCCAGCATTTT	CAWSLRTALYSNQPQHF
.	TRBV27	TRBJ2-2	.	TGTGCCAGCACCTGGGGAGGGGGGACCGGGGAGCTGTTTTTT	CASTWGGGTGELFF
.	TRBV7-3	TRBJ1-1	.	TGTGCCAGCAGCTCTTCAGGTGGGAACACTGAAGCTTTCTTT	CASSSSGGNTEAFF
.	TRBV19	TRBJ1-6	.	TGTGCCAGTAGAATGCGCAATTGGTCACCCCTCCACTTT	CASRMRNWSPLHF
few	TRBV6-2/TRBV6-3	TRBJ2-5	.	TGTGCCAGCAGTCCAGGTGGGGCCCAAGAGACCCAGTACTTC	CASSPGGAQETQYF
once	TRBV6-4	TRBJ1-2	.	TGTGCCAGCAGTGACTGGCCAGATCCTAACTATGGCTACACCTTC	CASSDWPDPNYGYTF
.	TRBV6-2/TRBV6-3	TRBJ1-2	TRBD1	TGTGCCAGCAGTTATCGGGACAGGGGTGGCTACACCTTC	CASSYRDRGGYTF
few	TRBV2	TRBJ1-3	TRBD1	TGTGCCAGCACGGAACAGGGGACAGCTGGAAACACCATATATTTT	CASTEQGTAGNTIYF
.	TRBV6-5	TRBJ1-5	TRBD1	TGTGCCAGCAGCGGACAGGGGATCCATCAGCCCCAGCATTTT	CASSGQGIHQPQHF
.	TRBV7-9	TRBJ1-1	.	TGTGCCAGCAGCTTCGGAGGGGCTGCGGACACTGAAGCTTTCTTT	CASSFGGAADTEAFF